This T cell receptor (beta chain) comes out of a study of T cells in Graves' hyperthyroidism and ophthalmopathy. Looking at the study overall: At initial diagnosis, before any treatment had begun, peripheral blood was obtained. The study's findings and limits: Blood also showed most of the thyroid clonotypes that were expanded above 0.001. It was a median about 6 months before onset that the model predicted ophthalmopathy.

To note about this clonotype: As yet, its antigen is unknown.

For the diagnoses, clinical symptoms, serum thyroxine and TRAb, thyroid ultrasound and orbital computed tomography were used. This CDR3 region has 15 residues. Trimming removed 4 bases from V and 1 base from J, with 14 bases in between. From germline, CDR1 is MNHEY and CDR2 SVGAGI. Researchers amplified the TCR beta CDR3 regions from RNA transcripts. HTBI primers drove first-round RT-PCR of the TCR CDR3. TCRdb re-called the multiplex PCR reads with MiXCR, one entry per CDR3 protein. The sample carries about 250,000 distinct CDR3 sequences, almost 25% recorded once. This sequence joins TRBV6-5 and TRBJ2-7; possibly TRBD2 for D (6 bases). This receptor was taken from a woman in her thirties or forties with Graves' ophthalmopathy. Sequenced: blood. For the CDR3, the DNA is TGTGCCAGCAGTTTCCCGGGACTCCAATCCTACGAGCAGTACTTC. Its translation is CASSFPGLQSYEQYF.